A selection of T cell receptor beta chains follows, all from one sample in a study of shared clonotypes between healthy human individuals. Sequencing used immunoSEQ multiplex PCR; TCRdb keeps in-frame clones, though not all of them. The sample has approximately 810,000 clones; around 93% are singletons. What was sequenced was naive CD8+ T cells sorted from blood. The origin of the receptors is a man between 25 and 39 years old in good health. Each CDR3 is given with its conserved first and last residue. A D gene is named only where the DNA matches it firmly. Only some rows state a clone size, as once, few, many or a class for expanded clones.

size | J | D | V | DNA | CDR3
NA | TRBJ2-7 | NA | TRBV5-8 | TGTGCCAGCAGCTTGGTGCGGGGCCCCTACGAGCAGTACTTC | CASSLVRGPYEQYF
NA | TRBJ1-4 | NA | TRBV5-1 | TGCGCCAGCAGCCAGCACGGGGGAAAGGCAACTAATGAAAAACTGTTTTTT | CASSQHGGKATNEKLFF
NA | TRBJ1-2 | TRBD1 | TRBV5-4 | TGTGCCAGCAGGGAGGGACAGGGTATCACCTTC | CASREGQGITF
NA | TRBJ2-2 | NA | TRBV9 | TGTGCCAGCAGCGTCCCCCGACAAAGCGAAGACACCGGGGAGCTGTTTTTT | CASSVPRQSEDTGELFF
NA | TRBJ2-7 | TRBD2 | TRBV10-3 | TGTGCCATCAGTGAAAGGAGAACTAGCGGGACGTACGAGCAGTACTTC | CAISERRTSGTYEQYF
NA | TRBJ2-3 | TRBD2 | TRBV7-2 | TGTGCCAGCAGCCCCTACGGTCTAGCGGGAGGCCGGACAGATACGCAGTATTTT | CASSPYGLAGGRTDTQYF
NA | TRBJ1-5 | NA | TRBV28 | TGTGCCAGCAGTAAGCCAGGTCTTCAGCCCCAGCATTTT | CASSKPGLQPQHF
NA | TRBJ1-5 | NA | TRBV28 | TGTGCCAGCAGTTTACACCCGGGGGGAGGTCAGCCCCAGCATTTT | CASSLHPGGGQPQHF
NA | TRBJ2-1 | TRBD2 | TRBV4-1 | TGCGCCAGCAGCCAAGAAACTAGCGGGAGTAGCTACAATGAGCAGTTCTTC | CASSQETSGSSYNEQFF
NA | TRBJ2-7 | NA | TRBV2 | TGTGCCAGCAGTGTTGCGGGGACGTCCTACGAGCAGTACTTC | CASSVAGTSYEQYF
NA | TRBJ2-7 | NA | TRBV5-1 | TGCGCCAGCAGCTTGGGCTGGGGGGCTGACTACGAGCAGTACTTC | CASSLGWGADYEQYF
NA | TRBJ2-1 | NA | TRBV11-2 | TGTGCCAGCAGCTTACGGGCTACTAGCCCCTACAATGAGCAGTTCTTC | CASSLRATSPYNEQFF
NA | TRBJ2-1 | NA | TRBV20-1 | TGCAGTGCTAGAGATCTTAATGAGCAGTTCTTC | CSARDLNEQFF
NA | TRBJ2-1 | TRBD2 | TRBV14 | TGTGCCAGCAGCCCTCCTTGGGTTAGCGGGAGGACCTACAATGAGCAGTTCTTC | CASSPPWVSGRTYNEQFF
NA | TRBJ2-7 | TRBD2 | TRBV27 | TGTGCCAGCAGTTTATGGGCTAGCGGGAGAGGCGAGCAGTACTTC | CASSLWASGRGEQYF
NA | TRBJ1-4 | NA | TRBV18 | TGTGCCAGCTCACCACCGTCCGGGGATGAAGAAAAACTGTTTTTT | CASSPPSGDEEKLFF
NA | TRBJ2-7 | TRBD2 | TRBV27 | TGTGCCAGCAGGCCTATAGCGGGAACCACCTACGAGCAGTACTTC | CASRPIAGTTYEQYF
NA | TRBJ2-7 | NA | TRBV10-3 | TGTGCCATCAGCGGACAAGCCTACGAGCAGTACTTC | CAISGQAYEQYF
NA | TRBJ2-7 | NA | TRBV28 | TGTGCCAGCAGTTTGGGAGGCGGGATTGACGAGCAGTACTTC | CASSLGGGIDEQYF
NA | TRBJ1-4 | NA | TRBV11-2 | TGTGCCAGCAGCTTAGGGGGGACTGGGGCTAATGAAAAACTGTTTTTT | CASSLGGTGANEKLFF
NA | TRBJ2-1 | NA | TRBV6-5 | TGTGCCAGCAGTTACTCGTTGGGGGGTTCCTACAATGAGCAGTTCTTC | CASSYSLGGSYNEQFF
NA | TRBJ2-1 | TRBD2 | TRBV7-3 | TGTGCCAGCAGCCCATGGGAGTTAGCGGGAGGTGGTAATGAGCAGTTCTTC | CASSPWELAGGGNEQFF
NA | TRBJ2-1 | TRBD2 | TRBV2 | TGTGCCAGCCCTATCGGGCCAGTTCGCGGGAGGGCAAATGAGCAGTTCTTC | CASPIGPVRGRANEQFF
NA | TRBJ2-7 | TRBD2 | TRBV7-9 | TGTGCCAGCAGCTTACTAGCGGGAGGGTACGAGCAGTACTTC | CASSLLAGGYEQYF
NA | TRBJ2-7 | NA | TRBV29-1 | TGCAGCGTTGAGAGTGGGCCTAGCGAGACCTACGAGCAGTACTTC | CSVESGPSETYEQYF
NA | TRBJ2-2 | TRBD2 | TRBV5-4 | TGTGCCAGCAGCTCGCTAGCGGGAGAAACCGGGGAGCTGTTTTTT | CASSSLAGETGELFF
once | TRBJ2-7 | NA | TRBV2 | TGTGCCAGCAGCCTTCAGGGACTTTCCTACGAGCAGTACTTC | CASSLQGLSYEQYF
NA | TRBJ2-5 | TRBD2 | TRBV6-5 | TGTGCCAGCAGTTACTACATAGCGGGAGTCGAGACCCAGTACTTC | CASSYYIAGVETQYF
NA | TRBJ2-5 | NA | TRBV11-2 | TGTGCCAGCAGCTTAGATCATTGGGGCGGAGAACTCCAAGAGACCCAGTACTTC | CASSLDHWGGELQETQYF
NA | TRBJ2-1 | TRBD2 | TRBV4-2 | TGTGCCAGCAGCCCCTTGGGGGAGGGGTACAATGAGCAGTTCTTC | CASSPLGEGYNEQFF
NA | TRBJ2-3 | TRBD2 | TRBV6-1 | TGTGCTAGCTGGGGGACTAGCGGGAGGACAGATACGCAGTATTTT | CASWGTSGRTDTQYF
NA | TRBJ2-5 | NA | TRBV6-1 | TGTGCCAGCAGTGAAAGTAGGGACGACAGGTGGGATCAAGAGACCCAGTACTTC | CASSESRDDRWDQETQYF
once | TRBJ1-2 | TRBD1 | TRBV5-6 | TGTGCCAGCAGCGCCGGACAGGGGATCGACTATGGCTACACCTTC | CASSAGQGIDYGYTF
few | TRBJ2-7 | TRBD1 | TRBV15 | TGTGCCACCAGCAGAGATCGGGACAGGGGTAACGACGAGCAGTACTTC | CATSRDRDRGNDEQYF
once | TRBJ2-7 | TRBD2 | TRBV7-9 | TGTGCCAGCAGCTTGTCGGGTAGCGGGGGATACGAGCAGTACTTC | CASSLSGSGGYEQYF
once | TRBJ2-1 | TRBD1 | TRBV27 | TGTGCCAGCAGTTTAGGGACAGGGTGGGATGAGCAGTTCTTC | CASSLGTGWDEQFF
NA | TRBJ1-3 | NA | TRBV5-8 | TGTGCCAGCAGCTCCTCCTTGGACAGACTCCTTGGAAACACCATATATTTT | CASSSSLDRLLGNTIYF
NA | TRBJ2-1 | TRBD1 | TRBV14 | TGTGCCAGCAGCCGAAGAGGCCCCGACAGGGAAGGGGAGAATGAGCAGTTCTTC | CASSRRGPDREGENEQFF
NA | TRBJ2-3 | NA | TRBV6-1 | TGTGCCAGCAGTGCCCTCACAGATACGCAGTATTTT | CASSALTDTQYF
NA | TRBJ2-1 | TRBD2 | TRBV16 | TGTGCCAGCAGCCAATCCAGCGGGAATTACAATGAGCAGTTCTTC | CASSQSSGNYNEQFF
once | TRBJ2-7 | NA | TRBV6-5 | TGTGCCACCAAGGGCGGCAGCTCCTACGAGCAGTACTTC | CATKGGSSYEQYF
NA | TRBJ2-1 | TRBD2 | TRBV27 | TGTGCCAGCAGTACCGGGACTAGCGGGAACAATGAGCAGTTCTTC | CASSTGTSGNNEQFF
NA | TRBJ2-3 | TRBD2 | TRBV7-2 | TGTGCCAGCAGCTTACTTAGCGGGAGCACAGATACGCAGTATTTT | CASSLLSGSTDTQYF
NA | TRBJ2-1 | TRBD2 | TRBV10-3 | TGTGCCATCAGTCCCCGAGCCGGGACTAGCGGGAGCGGTGAGCAGTTCTTC | CAISPRAGTSGSGEQFF
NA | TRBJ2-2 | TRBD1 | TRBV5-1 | TGCGCCAGCAGCGTCGGGACAGCCGATAACACCGGGGAGCTGTTTTTT | CASSVGTADNTGELFF
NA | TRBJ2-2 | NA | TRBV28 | TGTGCCAGCAGAAACGGGGAGCTGTTTTTT | CASRNGELFF
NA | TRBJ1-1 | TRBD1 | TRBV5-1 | TGCGCCAGCAGCCTGCAGGGGGGGACTGAAGCTTTCTTT | CASSLQGGTEAFF
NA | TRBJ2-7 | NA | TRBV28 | TGTGCCAGCAGGGACTCGTCCTACGTGGAGCAGTACTTC | CASRDSSYVEQYF
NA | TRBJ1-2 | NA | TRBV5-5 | TGTGCCAGCAGCTTGGAGGCAGATTATGGCTACACCTTC | CASSLEADYGYTF
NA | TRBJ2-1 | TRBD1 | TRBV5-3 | TGTGCCAGAAGCTTGCCATGGGACAGGGGTTATGAGCAGTTCTTC | CARSLPWDRGYEQFF
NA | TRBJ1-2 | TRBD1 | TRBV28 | TGTGCCAGCAGCAGGGGGACTTTGGGCTACACCTTC | CASSRGTLGYTF
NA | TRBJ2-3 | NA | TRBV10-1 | TGCGCCAGCAGTGAGTCGGGGCGGGGAGCCCGCACAGATACGCAGTATTTT | CASSESGRGARTDTQYF
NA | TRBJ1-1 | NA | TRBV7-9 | TGTGCCAGCAGCTCCCACCCTACAGGGCATGCTGAAGCTTTCTTT | CASSSHPTGHAEAFF
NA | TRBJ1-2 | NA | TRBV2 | TGTGCCAGCGAGTTCTCCGTCCATGGCTACACCTTC | CASEFSVHGYTF